This T cell receptor beta chain derives from a study of blood T cells in healthy people across ages. A second PCR, run for about 7 to 12 cycles, used a sample-barcoded 5' primer plus a J-beta primer mix. From the 5' RACE reads, TCRdb called clonotypes with MiXCR, one entry per CDR3 protein. The sample lists hundreds of thousands of distinct CDR3 sequences; under 25% were seen once. CDR3 length: 15 residues. Looked up from germline, CDR1 is LGHDT and CDR2 is YNNKEL (reference sequence). Losses at the gene ends were 6 bases for V and 5 bases for J; bases not matched to a gene: 8. The sequenced sample consisted of blood. This chain connects TRBV3-1 to TRBJ2-5, with 11 bases that match TRBD2. The sequence came from a man in his 70s in good health. The CDR3 DNA reads TGTGCCAGCAGAACTCTAGCGGGAGGAAAGGAGACCCAGTACTTC. This translates into CASRTLAGGKETQYF.